Within the sample, the clone carrying this T cell receptor beta chain is medium-sized. Its antigen is as yet unknown. For TCRbeta, the library was prepared with unique molecular identifiers. TCRdb ran MiXCR on the PCR reads and lists one entry per CDR3 protein. Seen here are about 300,000 distinct CDR3 sequences, 7.5% to 9% observed once, and the top ten hold 8.5% to 9.5%. The sample originates from a study of T-cell reconstitution after alpha-beta-depleted transplantation in children. Study results and caveats: It was reported that alpha-beta T cells came from several hundred expanded graft clones (about two months after transplant). Diversity of TCRbeta at day 60 was high in some patients, arising from surviving recipient T cells and thymic progenitors. Among T cells one year after transplant, newly produced cells accounted for most counts and diversity.

The CDR3 contains 16 residues. The V end was cut by 0 bases, the J end by 0 bases, with 10 bases between. Germline-derived CDR1 and CDR2 are LGHDT and YNNKEL (reference sequence). This specimen was peripheral blood, taken 360 days after TCRalphabeta/CD19-depleted stem cell transplant. The TCR comes from a female patient aged 2 to 10 who had a stem cell transplant for Fanconi anemia, so the T cells may come from the graft donor. The chain couples TRBV3-1 to TRBJ2-3; the D is unclear. The CDR3: CASSQERQPSTDTQYF. In DNA, the CDR3 is TGTGCCAGCAGCCAAGAACGGCAGCCTAGCACAGATACGCAGTATTTT.